This entry is about one T cell receptor (beta chain). Its antigen is unknown. No much larger clone is present one base from it, and per-base qualities are unavailable. This sample was taken from a study of cytomegalovirus exposure and HLA in healthy donors (dated 2017 in TCRdb). For context, the study as a whole: An earlier analysis of some 600 of the donors reported approximately 280 Gb of sequence data and roughly 120 million unique TCR beta sequences obtained from about 200 million T cells. Approximately 310 gigabases of sequencing data and approximately 93 million unique TCR sequences were included in an early release covering about 700 HLA-typed donors. Of the approximately 400 genotyped donors, 81% were placed in the genetic ancestry cluster associated with self-reported Caucasian donors. The study was designed to test whether signatures of past pathogen exposure could be identified by cataloging public T cell receptors. The study used immunosequencing to profile the T cell repertoires of several hundred subjects and linked those repertoires to cytomegalovirus serostatus. Along with the approximately 670-subject first cohort, a separate validation cohort of over a hundred different subjects was used. To predict cytomegalovirus infection status, the study brought together high-throughput TCR immunosequencing, statistical association of individual TCRs with disease status, and machine learning. To study patterns of TCR occurrence, a later analysis re-analyzed previously published TCR beta repertoires from just over 650 donors and added high-resolution HLA genotyping. The later analysis used no new phenotypic data to find candidate immune exposures, relying instead on TCR beta sequences and their occurrence across donors. To decide whether each TCR beta V gene segment behaved as functional or pseudogenic, an earlier analysis of some 540 of the donors relied on high-throughput TCR beta sequencing. Donor age, sex, ethnicity and CMV serostatus were compiled alongside the repertoire data. In a later genetic analysis, genome-wide SNP genotypes for about three fifths of the roughly 670 donors were used, and that subset was treated as a discovery cohort. All discovery cohort repertoires had been generated using a single sequencing platform. Both class I and class II loci were covered by HLA typing, at four-digit resolution. Typing coverage varied by locus: roughly 629-640 donors for A, B, C, DRB1 and DQB1; around 560 for DQA1; around 570 for DPA1; roughly 450 for DPB1. About 5 DR-DQ haplotypes were handled as single units for association and clustering, since linkage in the cohort was strong. Among some 400 genotyped donors of the cohort, an average of roughly 240,000 unique TCR beta nucleotide sequences were sequenced per donor, around 20% of them non-productive.

The cohort consisted of 666 healthy bone marrow donors. All cohort members were sampled while nominally healthy, although unrecorded immune exposures were likely present. The donor was CMV seropositive and belonged to the group of about 290 seropositive cohort members. Every donor gave a peripheral blood sample, and the peripheral blood mononuclear cells from that sample were used for TCR beta sequencing. Genomic DNA extraction from the blood cell samples was performed with the Qiagen DNeasy Blood Extraction Kit. The method was the immunoSEQ multiplex PCR assay. For the multiplex PCR, a mixture combining 60 forward primers for TCR Vbeta segments and 13 reverse primers for TCR Jbeta segments was used. A multiplex PCR assay on genomic DNA amplified the CDR3 region of rearranged TCR beta genes. On the Illumina HiSeq System, the amplified TCR beta libraries were sequenced as 87-base-pair reads. In the paper's pipeline: A later analysis counted about 76 million unique TCR beta chains across the approximately 700 repertoires, and approximately 11 million of these chains were shared by at least two donors. To remove PCR and sequencing errors, raw reads were error-corrected and collapsed into unique sequences using a nearest-neighbor algorithm that merged closely related sequences. V, D and J gene segments were assigned by aligning CDR3 sequences to IMGT reference sequences. For a sequence to be retained, a match of at least six nucleotides was required to both a V gene segment and a J gene segment. A rearrangement was called productive if the CDR3 had no stop codons and remained in frame with V and J, and every other rearrangement was called non-productive. Following IMGT convention, CDR3 was defined as the stretch from the second conserved V-encoded cysteine to the conserved J-encoded phenylalanine. The earlier analysis of some 580 of the donors excluded any sequence lacking an unambiguous match to a single V gene segment. In an earlier analysis of several hundred of the donors, V segments were called functional above 56.7% productive rearrangements and were called segregating when the between-donor standard deviation exceeded 5%. A statistical classification framework was built for diagnosing cytomegalovirus status from the catalog of TCR beta chain sequences. In a later analysis, TCR nucleotide sequences were compared against IMGT/GENE-DB human TR gene sequences so that V and J genes could be assigned. The TCRdist pipeline was used in a later analysis to assign CDR3 sequences and most-parsimonious VDJ recombination scenarios. In a later analysis, every TCR beta chain was defined by the combination of its CDR3 amino acid sequence and its V-gene family, and reads without a unique V-gene family were dropped. In a later analysis, 450 to 600 highly shared, low-generation-probability nucleotide sequences were removed to address suspected cross-contamination and a sequencing artifact. In a later analysis, a clonal expansion index was calculated for each public chain from normalized within-repertoire ranks of inferred template counts. A later analysis computed generation probabilities with a VDJ recombination model fitted to out-of-frame rearrangements, and checked the results against IGoR. A later analysis scored TCR-TCR, TCR-HLA and TCR-CMV co-occurrence with hypergeometric tests, applying a repertoire-size bias correction to TCR pairs. To estimate false discovery rates, a later analysis permuted the HLA or CMV assignments 20 times. A later analysis grouped co-occurring TCRs with DBSCAN, adding TCRdist sequence similarity when clustering within HLA-allele-positive subsets. Repertoires with fewer than 30,000 or more than 120,000 public chains, plus five repertoires with anomalous nucleotide sharing, were excluded from co-occurrence clustering. TCRdb stores this immuneACCESS table with in-frame sequences only. Part of the clones is absent; in the studies checked, under half of the shortfall reflects unresolved V genes, and no reason is known for the rest. That table furnishes V, J and clone size, whereas the DNA furnished D and trimming. In this sample the table shows roughly 80,000 clones, 67% of which occur a single time. About 6.9% of the sample goes to the ten largest clones.

General findings and caveats noted by the study authors: The study listed 150 to 200 TCR beta chains as associated with cytomegalovirus. Specific HLA alleles were associated with 15,000 to 20,000 TCR beta sequences at a false discovery rate of 0.05 in a later analysis. Roughly uniform sequencing depth across donors was assumed in presence/absence analyses, although this assumption may not hold. Broadly in line with IMGT annotations, most TCR beta V segments showed up in productive rearrangements about 90% or about 30% of the time in an earlier analysis of around 550 of the donors. V-gene and J-gene trimming of TCR beta chains was associated with a missense DCLRE1C variant in a later genetic analysis, and the association was replicated in an independent cohort. Across donors, most TCR sequences were observed very rarely, whereas some public TCRs were present in many individuals. A further reported finding was that TCR beta sequences accurately predicted the HLA-A and HLA-B alleles for most subjects in the first cohort. Compared with equally common non-associated chains, HLA-associated TCR beta chains in a later analysis were more clonally expanded and had lower generation probabilities. A later analysis reported that several top co-occurrence clusters appeared linked to parvovirus B19, influenza, CMV and Epstein-Barr virus. Only TCR beta chains were sequenced in this cohort, and the absence of alpha or paired-chain data limited detectable features. For the cohort, immune exposure information was limited to CMV serostatus. Linkage disequilibrium might explain the correlated functional status among segregating V segments, but an unknown experimental factor could not be ruled out. In a later genetic analysis, fewer N-insertions in productive TCRs were reported among donors in an Asian-associated ancestry cluster than the roughly 700-donor mean. The classifier was reported to diagnose cytomegalovirus status with high specificity and sensitivity in both the original cohort and the validation cohort. Because counts were too low, roughly 18 rarely observed V segments, including chromosome 9 orphons, were left out of the earlier analysis of 587 of the donors. According to the authors, the approach could potentially be generalized to other disease states and immunological phenotypes. In a later analysis, the rate of TCR association differed among HLA loci, with DRB1 alleles having the most associated TCRs and HLA-C alleles having the fewest. A group of highly shared sequence variants was considered likely to be a technical artifact of the sequencing pipeline. In a later analysis, most CMV-associated TCR beta chains were found to appear HLA-restricted, with HLA associations seemingly driven largely by CMV exposure. A few of the identified cytomegalovirus-associated TCR beta chains were confirmed in vitro to be specific for cytomegalovirus antigens. When HLA alleles, especially DR and DQ, strongly co-occurred, TCR associations were difficult to assign to individual alleles. Some IMGT-functional V segments, including TRBV6-2 and TRBV6-3, could not be told apart with the 87-base-pair reads, so those segments were excluded. HLA typing was unavailable for some donors at each locus, so association tests used only the typed subset.

The CDR3 numbers 14 residues from cysteine through phenylalanine. Only the CDR3 DNA stays, 42 bases, in frame from base 1. The germline ends are 8 bases apart after V is trimmed by 2 bases and J by 1 base. CDR1 and CDR2, looked up from the germline V gene (reference sequence), are SEHNR and FQNEAQ. Material for sequencing was PBMCs. The chain is encoded by TRBV7-9 joined to TRBJ1-1; D gene: possibly TRBD1, on 6 matching bases. The receptor was isolated from a woman between 45 and 65 years old in good health and CMV-seropositive. The CDR3 reads as follows: CASSLRQANTEAFF. The nucleotide sequence reads TGTGCCAGCAGCTTAAGACAGGCGAACACTGAAGCTTTCTTT.